What follows are 13 T cell receptor beta chains derived from one specimen sequenced in a study of T cells in women clearing cervical HPV infection. Assay used: immunoSEQ multiplex PCR; TCRdb lists only in-frame clones, some missing. The sample features around 30,000 clones, with 2.5% to 3.5% in its top ten. The sample consisted of blood buffy coat. The receptors derive from a woman aged 18-69 years with a cervical HPV16 infection that either progressed to CIN3+ or cleared (not recorded which).

About this clone itself: Read coverage stops 3 residues before the CDR3 terminus; the germline J gene supplies the remainder. V gene TRBV2 combines with J gene TRBJ2-5; 11 bases map to TRBD2. This CDR3 comprises 14 residues. Germline CDR1 and CDR2: SNHLY and FYNNEI. Unmatched junction bases numbered 7, after V lost 6 bases and J lost 7 bases. The CDR3 bases that were read are TGTGCCAGCAGAATAGCGGGGGGGCCGGGGACC. Amino acids: CASRIAGGPGT. The complete CDR3 protein is CASRIAGGPGTQYF.

On this clone itself: The CDR3 end is not reached by the read, which stops 3 residues before it; the germline J gene fills it in. This chain uses TRBV23-1 with TRBJ1-5; D gene uncertain. TRBV23-1 is classed as an ORF, of uncertain function. Trimming pared 2 bases from V and 7 bases from J, leaving 9 bases between. The CDR3 sequence is 13 residues long. The sequenced CDR3 bases are TGCGCCAGCAGTCAAAAGGAGCGACAGCCC. As protein: CASSQKERQP. The whole CDR3 reads CASSQKERQPQHF.

About this clone itself: The read ends 3 residues before the CDR3 terminus; that terminus is restored from the germline J gene. The V call is TRBV11-1, the J call TRBJ1-1; 7 positions match TRBD1. The CDR3 totals 13 residues. The germline CDR1 and CDR2 sequences are SGHAT and FQDESV (reference sequence). The CDR3 DNA, read in part, is TGTGCCAGCAGTTACAATCTACAGGGGGAA. Translating gives CASSYNLQGE. The entire CDR3 protein is CASSYNLQGEAFF. The entire variable domain, with the rest obtained from reference TRBV11-1 and TRBJ1-1, is as follows: EAEVAQSPRYKITEKSQAVAFWCDPISGHATLYWYRQILGQGPELLVQFQDESVVDDSQLPKDRFSAERLKGVDSTLKIQPAELGDSAMYLCASSYNLQGEAFFGQGTRLTVV.

Details on this clone: Read sequence stops 3 residues before the CDR3 end, and the germline J gene provides the missing end. The rearrangement uses TRBV2 and TRBJ1-6, with a tentative D call TRBD1 (5 bases). The CDR3 sequence is 13 residues long. V was cut by 3 bases and J by 10 bases, with 10 bases left in between. Germline CDR1 reads SNHLY; CDR2 reads FYNNEI. The CDR3 region is CASSDRVESPLHF. The part of the CDR3 DNA that was read is TGTGCCAGCAGTGACAGGGTTGAGTCACCC.

For this clone: The CDR3 goes on 3 residues after the read ends, and that part is filled in from the germline J gene. The chain uses TRBV19 and TRBJ2-1; TRBD2 matches 13 bases. J gave up 8 bases and V 4 bases, and 5 bases lay outside the gene matches. Germline V gene sequence: CDR1 LNHDA, CDR2 SQIVND (reference sequence). CDR3 length equals 15 residues. CDR3 DNA (partial): TGTGCCAGTAGTAAAACTAGCGGGGGGGCGTATGAG. Protein product: CASSKTSGGAYE. The whole CDR3 region reads CASSKTSGGAYEQFF.

As to this clone: The read stops 3 residues short of the end of the CDR3; the missing end is completed from the germline J gene. V gene TRBV20-1 combines with J gene TRBJ1-1; TRBD1 agrees at 7 bases. The CDR3 consists of 14 residues. Germline V gene data show CDR1 as DFQATT and CDR2 as SNEGSKA (reference sequence). J lost 4 bases, V lost 5 bases, and 10 bases had no gene match. CDR3 DNA, as far as it was read: TGCAGTGCTGGCCGTTTACAGGGGACCACTGAA. It is translated as CSAGRLQGTTE. The whole CDR3 protein reads CSAGRLQGTTEAFF.

In regard to this clone: The read falls 3 residues short of the CDR3 end, and the missing part is taken from the germline J gene. This rearrangement joins TRBV19 to TRBJ1-3, with 7 bases that match TRBD1. The CDR3 loop spans 14 amino acids. V shed 5 bases, J shed 3 bases, and the junction held 4 bases outside the gene matches. The germline CDR1 and CDR2 sequences are LNHDA and SQIVND (reference sequence). Here the CDR3 reads CASSSGTDGNTIYF. The covered CDR3 bases are TGTGCCAGTAGTTCTGGGACAGATGGAAACACC.

Points on this clone: A junction boundary mismatches the germline segment, possibly from a read error. The read halts 3 residues ahead of the CDR3 end, with the missing end drawn from the germline J gene. V and J are TRBV19 and TRBJ1-2, with unresolved D. The CDR3 has 14 amino acids. Germline V gene sequence: CDR1 LNHDA, CDR2 SQIVND (reference sequence). The CDR3 protein is CASRIGPAYYGYTF. CDR3 DNA, as far as it was read: TGTGCCAGTCGTATCGGTCCCGCTTACTATGGC.

Details on this clone: The sequence runs out 3 residues before the end of the CDR3; the remainder is reconstructed from the germline J gene. The chain joins TRBV20-1 to TRBJ2-1; TRBD2 matches at 12 bases. CDR1 is DFQATT and CDR2 is SNEGSKA in the germline V gene (reference sequence). The CDR3 sequence is 16 residues long. V was pared by 5 bases and J by 6 bases, with 11 bases of the junction left unmatched. CDR3 DNA, as far as it was read: TGCAGTGCTTCGCGGGATTCTAGCGGGAGGGCCAATGAG. This sequence encodes CSASRDSSGRANE. The whole CDR3 protein is CSASRDSSGRANEQFF.

On this clone itself: With the read ending 3 residues before the CDR3 end, the germline J gene is used to fill in that end. The chain carries TRBV7-8 and TRBJ1-3, with a tentative D call TRBD1 (5 bases). From germline, CDR1 is SGHVS and CDR2 FQNEAQ. The germline V and J ends were trimmed by 1 base and 1 base, with 11 bases remaining between them. There are 16 residues in the CDR3. CDR3 DNA, as far as it was read: TGTGCCAGCAGCTTAGGGAGGGGTCGGTCTGGAAACACC. Its translation: CASSLGRGRSGNT. The whole CDR3 protein reads CASSLGRGRSGNTIYF.

Turning to this clone: One end of the junction is discordant with germline, which a read error may explain. The missing CDR3 end, 3 residues past where the read stops, is filled in from the germline J gene. The V gene is TRBV30, the J gene TRBJ2-6; TRBD1 matches at 7 bases. The germline CDR1 and CDR2 sequences are GTSNPN and SVGIG (reference sequence). The CDR3 is 16 amino acids. CDR3 sequence: CVWDRQGRSGANVLTF. CDR3 DNA (partial): TGTGTCTGGGATCGACAGGGCCGCTCTGGGGCCAACGTC.

With respect to this clone: Sequencing ends 3 residues short of the CDR3 end; the germline J gene provides the rest. This chain links TRBV30 with TRBJ2-7; D might be TRBD1 (5 bases). V lost 2 bases to trimming and J lost 3 bases, with 8 bases between them. From germline, CDR1 is GTSNPN and CDR2 SVGIG (reference sequence). This CDR3 has 12 residues. The CDR3 is CAWSSDNYEQYF. The CDR3 DNA, read in part, is TGTGCCTGGAGTTCGGACAACTACGAG.

As concerns this clone: The read finishes 3 residues shy of the CDR3 end, and the germline J gene is used to complete it. The chain has TRBV10-3 and TRBJ1-1; a possible D gene is TRBD1 (5 bases). Germline lookup yields CDR1 ENHRY and CDR2 SYGVKD. The CDR3 consists of 13 residues. With 6 bases removed from V and 3 bases from J, the gap between germline ends came to 11 bases. CDR3 DNA (partial): TGTGCCATCAGCGAAACAGGCCACACTGAA. It codes for CAISETGHTE. The whole CDR3 protein is CAISETGHTEAFF.